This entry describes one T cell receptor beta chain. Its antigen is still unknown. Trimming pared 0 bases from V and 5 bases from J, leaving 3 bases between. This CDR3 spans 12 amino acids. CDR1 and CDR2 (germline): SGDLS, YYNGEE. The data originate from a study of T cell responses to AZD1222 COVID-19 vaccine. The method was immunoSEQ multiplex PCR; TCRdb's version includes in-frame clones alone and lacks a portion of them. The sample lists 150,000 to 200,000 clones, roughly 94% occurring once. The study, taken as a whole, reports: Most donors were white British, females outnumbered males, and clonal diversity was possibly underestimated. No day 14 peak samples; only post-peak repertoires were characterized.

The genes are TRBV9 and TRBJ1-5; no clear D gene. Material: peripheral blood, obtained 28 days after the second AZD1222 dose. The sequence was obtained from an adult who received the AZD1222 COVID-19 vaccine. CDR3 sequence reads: CASSVGDQPQHF. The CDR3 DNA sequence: TGTGCCAGCAGCGTAGGGGATCAGCCCCAGCATTTT.